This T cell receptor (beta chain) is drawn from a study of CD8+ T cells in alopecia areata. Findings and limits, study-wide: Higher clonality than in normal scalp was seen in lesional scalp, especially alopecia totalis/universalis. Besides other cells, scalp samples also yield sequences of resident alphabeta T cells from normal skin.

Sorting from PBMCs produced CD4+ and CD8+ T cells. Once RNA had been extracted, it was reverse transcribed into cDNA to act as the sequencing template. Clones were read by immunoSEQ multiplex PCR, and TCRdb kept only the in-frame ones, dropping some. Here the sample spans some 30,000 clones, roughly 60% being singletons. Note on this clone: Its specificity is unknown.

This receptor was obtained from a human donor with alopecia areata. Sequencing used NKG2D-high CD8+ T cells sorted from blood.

As DNA, the CDR3 is TGCGCCAGCAGCCAAGATCAGGTCGGCAGCTACACTGAAGCTTTCTTT. This sequence encodes CASSQDQVGSYTEAFF. The chain has TRBV4-3 and TRBJ1-1; D not resolved. V dropped 0 bases and J dropped 3 bases, with 14 bases sitting between them. Looked up from germline, CDR1 is LGHNA and CDR2 is YSLEER. The CDR3 totals 16 residues.